These T cell receptor beta chains were read from a single sample in a study of cytomegalovirus exposure and HLA in healthy donors. Data came from immunoSEQ multiplex PCR; TCRdb stores just in-frame clones and leaves some out. The sample shows 250,000 to 350,000 clones, about 80% of them seen only once. Specimen: PBMCs. Source of these receptors: a girl aged 2-10 years in good health and CMV-seronegative. CDR3s include the opening cysteine and the closing phenylalanine or tryptophan. Fields, in order: D gene, V gene, J gene, clone size, CDR3 protein, CDR3 DNA. A D gene is named only where the DNA matches it firmly. Only some rows state a clone size, as once, few, many or a class for expanded clones.

-	TRBV7-9	TRBJ2-3	few	CASSLTGGEVGDTQYF	TGTGCCAGCAGCCTCACAGGGGGGGAAGTCGGGGATACGCAGTATTTT
TRBD1	TRBV5-1	TRBJ2-2	-	CASSRAGTGKFPTGELFF	TGCGCCAGCAGCAGGGCCGGGACAGGGAAATTTCCTACCGGGGAGCTGTTTTTT
TRBD1	TRBV10-3	TRBJ2-7	-	CAIGTAKDYEQYF	TGTGCCATCGGGACAGCAAAAGACTACGAGCAGTACTTC
TRBD2	TRBV15	TRBJ2-1	-	CATSSWETSGRAVYEQFF	TGTGCCACCAGCAGTTGGGAGACTAGCGGGAGGGCCGTATATGAGCAGTTCTTC
TRBD1	TRBV5-1	TRBJ1-1	-	CASSLGTGGGNTEAFF	TGCGCCAGCAGCCTGGGGACAGGGGGAGGCAACACTGAAGCTTTCTTT
TRBD1	TRBV10-3	TRBJ2-1	-	CAIGGGQGKNEQFF	TGTGCCATCGGGGGGGGACAGGGTAAGAACGAGCAGTTCTTC
TRBD1	TRBV5-1	TRBJ1-1	-	CASRRTGGSGTEAFF	TGCGCCAGCAGACGCACAGGGGGCAGTGGGACTGAAGCTTTCTTT
-	TRBV5-5	TRBJ1-2	-	CASSLDGNYGYTF	TGTGCCAGCAGCTTGGACGGTAACTATGGCTACACCTTC
TRBD2	TRBV10-3	TRBJ2-3	-	CAISITSGGGDTQYF	TGTGCCATCAGCATAACTAGCGGAGGGGGAGATACGCAGTATTTT
-	TRBV5-8	TRBJ2-7	-	CASSWTDPDYEQYF	TGTGCCAGCAGCTGGACAGATCCAGACTACGAGCAGTACTTC
-	TRBV9	TRBJ2-3	-	CASSVVGGLTDTQYF	TGTGCCAGCAGCGTAGTGGGCGGACTTACAGATACGCAGTATTTT
-	TRBV7-2	TRBJ2-7	-	CASSLSYYEQYF	TGTGCCAGCAGTCTATCCTACTACGAGCAGTACTTC
TRBD2	TRBV7-9	TRBJ2-1	-	CASSLEGLAGTTSYNEQFF	TGTGCCAGCAGCTTAGAAGGACTAGCGGGGACTACTTCCTACAATGAGCAGTTCTTC
-	TRBV27	TRBJ2-3	-	CASSLSSGGTFTDTQYF	TGTGCCAGCAGTTTATCCTCGGGGGGCACCTTCACAGATACGCAGTATTTT
-	TRBV13	TRBJ2-7	-	CASSRSYEQYF	TGTGCCAGCAGCCGCTCCTACGAGCAGTACTTC
TRBD1	TRBV14	TRBJ2-7	-	CASSRLTGAFYEQYF	TGTGCCAGCAGCCGACTCACAGGGGCGTTTTACGAGCAGTACTTC
-	TRBV13	TRBJ1-6	-	CASSRDTYNSPLHF	TGTGCCAGCAGCAGGGACACCTATAATTCACCCCTCCACTTT
-	TRBV18	TRBJ2-1	-	CASSPSMRGNEQFF	TGTGCCAGCTCACCGTCGATGCGGGGCAATGAGCAGTTCTTC
-	TRBV7-9	TRBJ2-1	once	CASSHNTGSAYNEQFF	TGTGCCAGCAGCCACAACACAGGGTCGGCGTACAATGAGCAGTTCTTC
TRBD2	TRBV5-5	TRBJ2-5	few	CASSLVWGLAGAPWTQYF	TGTGCCAGCAGCTTGGTTTGGGGGCTAGCGGGAGCCCCTTGGACCCAGTACTTC
TRBD2	TRBV29-1	TRBJ2-3	-	CSVVGAGSTDTQYF	TGCAGCGTTGTTGGAGCGGGGAGCACAGATACGCAGTATTTT
TRBD2	TRBV9	TRBJ2-7	-	CASSAPGTSVTEQYF	TGTGCCAGCAGCGCCCCCGGGACTAGCGTAACCGAGCAGTACTTC
TRBD2	TRBV4-2	TRBJ2-3	-	CASSQDTTSGGAKDTQYF	TGTGCCAGCAGCCAAGATACGACTAGCGGGGGGGCGAAAGATACGCAGTATTTT
-	TRBV5-1	TRBJ2-1	-	CASRISVAIGNEQFF	TGCGCCAGCAGGATTAGCGTAGCAATCGGGAATGAGCAGTTCTTC
-	TRBV9	TRBJ1-2	few	CASSAFGGYYGYTF	TGTGCCAGCAGTGCCTTCGGGGGATACTATGGCTACACCTTC
-	TRBV28	TRBJ1-1	once	CASSLYGAQSTEAFF	TGTGCCAGCAGTTTATATGGGGCGCAGTCGACTGAAGCTTTCTTT
TRBD1	TRBV14	TRBJ1-3	-	CASSRQGSGNTIYF	TGTGCCAGCAGCCGACAGGGCTCTGGAAACACCATATATTTT
-	TRBV4-1	TRBJ2-1	-	CASSQDSVQQFF	TGCGCCAGCAGCCAAGATTCGGTCCAGCAGTTCTTC
TRBD2	TRBV10-1	TRBJ2-7	-	CASSESVVGLAGFYEQYF	TGCGCCAGCAGTGAGTCAGTTGTCGGGCTAGCGGGGTTCTACGAGCAGTACTTC
TRBD1	TRBV29-1	TRBJ2-7	-	CSVAGGANYEQYF	TGCAGCGTGGCAGGGGGAGCCAACTACGAGCAGTACTTC
-	TRBV19	TRBJ2-1	-	CASSIWFGSAMGSYYNEQFF	TGTGCCAGTAGTATTTGGTTCGGGAGTGCCATGGGCTCCTACTACAATGAGCAGTTCTTC
-	TRBV7-2	TRBJ1-2	-	CASSLNRLSGYGYTF	TGTGCCAGCAGCTTGAACAGGCTATCTGGCTATGGCTACACCTTC
-	TRBV7-2	TRBJ2-3	few	CASSSCGASTDTQYF	TGTGCCAGCAGCTCCTGTGGGGCTAGCACAGATACGCAGTATTTT
-	TRBV7-9	TRBJ1-3	-	CASSSGIGNTIYF	TGTGCCAGCAGCTCAGGGATTGGAAACACCATATATTTT
-	TRBV4-1	TRBJ2-2	-	CASSQVIQLKDGELFF	TGCGCCAGCAGCCAAGTTATACAGCTTAAAGACGGGGAGCTGTTTTTT
TRBD1	TRBV6-6	TRBJ1-2	once	CASKTGPLNYGYTF	TGTGCCAGCAAGACAGGGCCCCTCAACTATGGCTACACCTTC